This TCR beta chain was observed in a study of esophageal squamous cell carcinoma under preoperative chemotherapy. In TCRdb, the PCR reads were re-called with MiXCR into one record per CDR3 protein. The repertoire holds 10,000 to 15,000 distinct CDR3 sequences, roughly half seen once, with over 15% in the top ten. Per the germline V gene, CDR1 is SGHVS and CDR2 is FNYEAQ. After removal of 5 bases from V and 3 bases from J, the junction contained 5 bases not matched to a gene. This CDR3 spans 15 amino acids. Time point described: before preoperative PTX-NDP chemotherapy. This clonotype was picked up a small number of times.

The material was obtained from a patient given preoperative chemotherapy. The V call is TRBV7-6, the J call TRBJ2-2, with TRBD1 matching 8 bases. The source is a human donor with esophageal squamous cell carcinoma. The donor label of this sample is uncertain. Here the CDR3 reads CASSLGTGHTGELFF. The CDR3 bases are TGTGCCAGCAGCCTCGGGACAGGCCACACCGGGGAGCTGTTTTTT.